Below, one T cell receptor beta chain is given with its context. The target antigen is unknown. This entry comes from a study of T cell responses to AZD1222 COVID-19 vaccine. Study-level results: After the peak T cell response, and only then, were repertoires sampled. Spike-specific TCR breadth and depth both grew after two AZD1222 doses. Among those given AZD1222, only five to seven were seropositive at baseline. Females outnumbered males among donors, who were mostly white British; clonal diversity was possibly underestimated.

Trimming removed 5 bases from V and 8 bases from J, with 21 bases in between. The CDR3 length is 15 residues. The germline CDR1 and CDR2 sequences are MDHEN and SYDVKM. Assay used: immunoSEQ multiplex PCR; TCRdb lists only in-frame clones, some missing. This sample has 110,000 or so clones, with roughly 87% found just once. This receptor was obtained from an adult who received the AZD1222 COVID-19 vaccine. V usage is TRBV28 and J usage is TRBJ1-1; D perhaps matches TRBD1 (6 bases). The sample consisted of peripheral blood, taken 28 days after the second AZD1222 dose. The CDR3 region is CASSPWRQGIDEAFF. The CDR3 DNA reads as TGTGCCAGCAGTCCCTGGCGGCAGGGGATCGACGAAGCTTTCTTT.